One and the same sample provided the 14 T cell receptor beta chains below, sequenced in a study of blood T cell repertoires in COVID-19. The assay was immunoSEQ multiplex PCR, and TCRdb's table has in-frame clones only and misses some. This table holds some 270,000 clones, under 85% found once. Material for sequencing was peripheral blood. The receptors were gathered from a human donor with COVID-19, enrolled during active disease. The donor label of this sample is uncertain.

The V call is TRBV24-1, the J call TRBJ1-5; 7 positions match TRBD1. J gave up 7 bases and V 5 bases, and 4 bases lay outside the gene matches. Germline CDR1 KGHDR, CDR2 SFDVKD. The CDR3 spans 13 residues. The CDR3 region has the DNA TGTGCCACCAGTGGAGGGGGCGTGCAGCCCCAGCATTTT. It encodes CATSGGGVQPQHF.

This chain's CDR3 is CASSLETGMNTEAFF. The CDR3 DNA is TGTGCCAGCTCACTCGAGACAGGGATGAACACTGAAGCTTTCTTT. The chain couples TRBV18 to TRBJ1-1, with 7 bases identical to TRBD1. The V and J ends lost 4 bases and 0 bases, in that order; junction bases with no gene match: 5. CDR3 length: 15 residues. Germline V gives CDR1 KGHSH, CDR2 LQKENI. The full variable domain, its missing parts supplied by reference TRBV18 and TRBJ1-1, is NAGVMQNPRHLVRRRGQEARLRCSPMKGHSHVYWYRQLPEEGLKFMVYLQKENIIDESGMPKERFSAEFPKEGPSILRIQQVVRGDSAAYFCASSLETGMNTEAFFGQGTRLTVV.

V and J are TRBV19 and TRBJ1-5, with 7 bases that match TRBD1. Looked up from germline, CDR1 is LNHDA and CDR2 is SQIVND (reference sequence). The CDR3 has 15 amino acids. Trimming took 3 bases from V and 2 from J; bases not matched to a gene: 4. DNA for the CDR3: TGTGCCAGTAGTATGTCAGGGGGAGGCAATCAGCCCCAGCATTTT. Protein: CASSMSGGGNQPQHF.

This sequence joins TRBV29-1 and TRBJ1-4, with 9 bases fitting TRBD1. This CDR3 spans 15 amino acids. V was clipped by 4 bases and J by 8 bases; unmatched bases: 11. The V gene's germline CDR1 is SQVTM and CDR2 ANQGSEA. This chain's CDR3 is CSVAPAGTGSEKLFF. The CDR3 bases are TGCAGCGTTGCACCGGCTGGGACAGGGAGCGAAAAACTGTTTTTT.

The genes are TRBV27 and TRBJ1-4; D is perhaps TRBD1 (5 bases). CDR3 length: 14 residues. Trimming removed 0 bases at V and 8 bases at J, with 10 bases between. Germline V gene sequence: CDR1 MNHEY, CDR2 SMNVEV (reference sequence). DNA for the CDR3: TGTGCCAGCAGTTTATCAGGCAGGGCGGAAAAACTGTTTTTT. Its translation is CASSLSGRAEKLFF.

The chain links TRBV7-2 to TRBJ1-4, with TRBD1 matching over 7 bases. With 0 bases clipped from V and 4 bases from J, the junction kept 2 bases outside the gene matches. In germline, CDR1 is SGHTA, CDR2 FQGNSA. The CDR3 consists of 15 residues. The CDR3 DNA reads as TGTGCCAGCAGCTTAGCGGGACAGATTAATGAAAAACTGTTTTTT. Amino acids: CASSLAGQINEKLFF.

V and J are TRBV3-1 (or the pseudogene TRBV3-2) and TRBJ1-2; 7 nucleotides match TRBD1. The CDR3 covers 13 residues. The V gene end was trimmed by 4 bases and the J gene end by 5 bases; junction bases not matched to a gene: 4. Per the germline V gene, CDR1 is LGHDT and CDR2 is YNNKEL (reference sequence). CDR3 DNA sequence: TGTGCCAGCAGCCGCGGGACAGAATATGGCTACACCTTC. Translating it yields CASSRGTEYGYTF.

V usage is TRBV7-9 and J usage is TRBJ2-3; perhaps TRBD2 as D (6 bases). There are 15 residues in the CDR3. V dropped 2 bases and J dropped 5 bases, with 14 bases sitting between them. Germline CDR1 reads SEHNR; CDR2 reads FQNEAQ (reference sequence). For the CDR3, the DNA is TGTGCCAGCAGCTTAAACCCGGGAGTTGGAGATACGCAGTATTTT. Protein: CASSLNPGVGDTQYF.

V gene TRBV7-6 combines with J gene TRBJ2-3; 14 bases agree with TRBD2. The trim removed 5 bases at V and 6 bases at J, leaving 4 bases unmatched. Germline V gives CDR1 SGHVS, CDR2 FNYEAQ. This CDR3 region has 15 residues. The CDR3 DNA sequence: TGTGCCAGCAGCCGACTAGCGGGAGGGGACGATACGCAGTATTTT. Its protein product is CASSRLAGGDDTQYF.

Here the CDR3 DNA reads TGTGCCAGCTCCGGAGGGCTGGGCTACAATGAGCAGTTCTTC. The encoded protein is CASSGGLGYNEQFF. The chain is built from TRBV9 and TRBJ2-1, with D possibly being TRBD2 (6 bases). The CDR3 length is 14 residues. With 7 bases removed from V and 3 bases from J, the gap between germline ends came to 14 bases. The germline V gene encodes CDR1 SGDLS and CDR2 YYNGEE.

The chain couples TRBV28 to TRBJ1-1, with D maybe TRBD1 (6 bases). CDR3 length equals 11 residues. Germline CDR1 MDHEN, CDR2 SYDVKM. V dropped 10 bases and J dropped 4 bases, with 10 bases sitting between them. In DNA, the CDR3 is TGTGCCACCCTACAGGGCACTGAAGCTTTCTTT. It translates to CATLQGTEAFF.

This chain connects TRBV4-3 to TRBJ2-7; no firm D call. Trimming left V 4 bases short and J 0 bases short, with 10 bases between. Germline assignment: CDR1 LGHNA and CDR2 YSLEER. CDR3 length: 14 amino acids. CDR3 amino acids: CASSPQVGSYEQYF. DNA of the CDR3: TGCGCCAGCAGCCCTCAGGTGGGCTCCTACGAGCAGTACTTC.

The rearrangement uses TRBV30 and TRBJ2-1, with a tentative D call TRBD1 (6 bases). Germline CDR1 and CDR2: GTSNPN and SVGIG (reference sequence). The CDR3 totals 13 residues. Deletions cut 2 bases from V and 7 bases from J, with 12 bases between. Written as DNA, the CDR3 is TGTGCCTGGAGTTTCCAGGGGTTTAATGAGCAGTTCTTC. Its protein product is CAWSFQGFNEQFF.

The rearrangement uses TRBV7-3 and TRBJ2-3; D perhaps matches TRBD2 (5 bases). The CDR3 is 13 residues long. V dropped 0 bases and J dropped 5 bases, with 6 bases sitting between them. Germline V gives CDR1 SGHTA, CDR2 FQGTGA. The CDR3 region is CASSLTAGDTQYF. The CDR3 nucleotides are TGTGCCAGCAGCTTAACGGCGGGAGATACGCAGTATTTT.